A selection of T cell receptor beta chains follows, all from one sample in a study of blood T cell repertoires in COVID-19. TCRdb's table, derived via immunoSEQ multiplex PCR, lists solely in-frame clones and lacks some. The sample lists about 240,000 clones, roughly 80% seen once, with around 3.3% in the top ten. Sequencing was done on a sample of peripheral blood. Source of these receptors: a woman younger than 35 with acute or convalescent COVID-19. The CDR3 runs from the conserved cysteine through the conserved F or W. D genes are given only for firm matches. The size field is filled for only some rows; it gives once, few, many or a size class.

v_call	d_call	clone_size	j_call	cdr3_aa
TRBV30	NA	NA	TRBJ2-7	CAWSNRPYEQYF
TRBV7-3	TRBD2	NA	TRBJ2-6	CASSLLAGSSGANVLTF
TRBV29-1	NA	NA	TRBJ2-3	CSVGLGASTDTQYF
TRBV11-2	NA	NA	TRBJ2-7	CASSSYEQYF
TRBV18	NA	NA	TRBJ2-2	CASSPRDTGELFF
TRBV9	NA	NA	TRBJ2-7	CASSAFLDFNEQYF
TRBV7-9	NA	NA	TRBJ2-7	CASSPLYEQYF
TRBV28	NA	NA	TRBJ2-7	CASSTWTRSYEQYF
TRBV27	NA	NA	TRBJ2-1	CASTSGLQYNEQFF
TRBV28	TRBD2	NA	TRBJ2-1	CAALGGVGAGSSYNEQFF
TRBV5-1	TRBD1	NA	TRBJ1-1	CASSLNGQGATEAFF
TRBV10-2	TRBD2	NA	TRBJ2-3	CASRGLAGADTQYF
TRBV18	TRBD2	few	TRBJ2-3	CASSSKRTSGGTDTQYF
TRBV5-4	TRBD1	NA	TRBJ1-6	CASSSGGGQNNSPLHF
TRBV4-3	TRBD1	NA	TRBJ1-4	CASSQVGRTGVDEKLFF
TRBV7-9	NA	NA	TRBJ1-1	CAGGIGSTEAFF
TRBV5-8	TRBD1	NA	TRBJ1-2	CASSFRPGQGTYGYTF
TRBV7-3	NA	NA	TRBJ2-5	CASSLLGGVGETQYF
TRBV3-1/TRBV3-2	TRBD2	NA	TRBJ2-3	CASSQESTSESTQYF
TRBV10-3	TRBD1	NA	TRBJ1-1	CAISPPGQGSTEAFF